These T cell receptor beta chains were read from a single sample in a study of T cell responses to AZD1222 COVID-19 vaccine. TCRdb's copy holds only in-frame clones and misses some; the assay was immunoSEQ multiplex PCR. The sample carries about 180,000 clones, about 86% recorded once. Sample: peripheral blood, taken on day 0 of AZD1222 vaccination. These TCRs come from an adult in good health. The CDR3 runs from the conserved cysteine through the conserved F or W.

v_gene	j_gene	CDR3aa
TRBV25-1	TRBJ2-1	CASSEAVLLGGDEQFF
TRBV7-7	TRBJ2-3	CASSTGTGTTDTQYF
TRBV7-6	TRBJ1-3	CASSLEGGAGNTIYF
TRBV7-2	TRBJ1-3	CASSFDLSGNTIYF
TRBV28	TRBJ1-5	CASSAGTGNQPQHF
TRBV6-2/TRBV6-3	TRBJ2-1	CASSYSPSGGSYNEQFF
TRBV19	TRBJ1-1	CASMQGDTEAFF
TRBV11-3	TRBJ2-1	CASSPRTGDNNEQFF
TRBV13	TRBJ2-1	CASPGTGLNEQFF
TRBV20-1	TRBJ2-3	CSASLSGVSTDTQYF
TRBV30	TRBJ1-3	CAWSSGVAGNTIYF
TRBV12-2	TRBJ2-2	CASRFNHPGLQGGLAGAGELFF
TRBV6-5	TRBJ1-4	CASSYDAGSGEKLFF
TRBV7-2	TRBJ2-1	CASSPRSGGYSEQFF
TRBV7-2	TRBJ1-6	CASSPRQGYGSPLHF
TRBV13	TRBJ2-2	CASSTRGFSPGELFF
TRBV6-5	TRBJ1-5	CASSPTGTADQPQHF
TRBV28	TRBJ2-3	CASSLSRSGSTDTQYF
TRBV27	TRBJ2-7	CASKTSGHYEQYF
TRBV19	TRBJ1-1	CASSMAASMNTEAFF
TRBV18	TRBJ1-2	CASSPGQSVGYTF
TRBV10-3	TRBJ1-2	CAISDRDGGYTF
TRBV5-4	TRBJ2-7	CASSSRDRAYEQYF
TRBV14	TRBJ2-7	CASSPSAGWTYEQYF
TRBV4-2	TRBJ1-1	CASSLHGGTEAFF
TRBV20-1	TRBJ2-7	CSASRQFFYEQYF
TRBV6-5	TRBJ2-3	CASSYSRDTQYF